These T cell receptor beta chains were read from a single sample in a study of regulatory T cells in long-lasting Graves disease. MiXCR, run by TCRdb on the multiplex PCR reads, gives a single entry per CDR3 protein. The sample yields 600,000 to 800,000 distinct CDR3 sequences, about 32% seen once. This specimen consisted of peripheral blood mononuclear cells (PBMCs), obtained when the disease was refractory, from a patient treated with antithyroid drugs. The receptors originated from a female donor with Graves disease. The CDR3 runs from the conserved cysteine through the conserved F or W. D genes are given only for firm matches. Rows may omit the clone size; those that give it use once, few, many or a size class.

V gene,D gene,J gene,clone size,CDR3 protein,CDR3 DNA
TRBV9,NA,TRBJ2-7,NA,CASSVGAGNTYEQYF,TGTGCCAGCAGCGTAGGGGCAGGGAACACCTACGAGCAGTACTTC
TRBV2,NA,TRBJ1-2,many,CASSETANYGYTF,TGTGCCAGCAGTGAAACAGCTAACTATGGCTACACCTTC
TRBV10-3,NA,TRBJ2-7,few,CAISRQLSNYEQYF,TGTGCCATCAGTCGACAGCTAAGTAACTACGAGCAGTACTTC
TRBV19,NA,TRBJ1-2,few,CASTPPGEEWDGYTF,TGTGCCAGTACGCCGCCGGGGGAAGAATGGGACGGCTACACCTTC
TRBV13,NA,TRBJ2-5,NA,CASSLTPGAQETQYF,TGTGCCAGCAGCTTAACTCCGGGAGCTCAAGAGACCCAGTACTTC
TRBV12-3/TRBV12-4,TRBD1,TRBJ2-7,many,CASSLRAGGQWEQYF,TGTGCCAGCAGTTTACGGGCAGGGGGCCAATGGGAGCAGTACTTC
TRBV4-2,NA,TRBJ1-2,few,CASSPGTTNYGYTF,TGTGCCAGCAGCCCAGGGACAACTAACTATGGCTACACCTTC
TRBV19,NA,TRBJ1-2,few,CASSIAGRDYGYTF,TGTGCCAGTAGTATCGCAGGTCGGGACTATGGCTACACCTTC
TRBV29-1,NA,TRBJ1-1,NA,CSGRIMNTEAFF,TGCAGCGGTAGGATCATGAACACTGAAGCTTTCTTT
TRBV14,TRBD1,TRBJ1-1,NA,CASRLTGTMNTEAFF,TGTGCCAGCAGGTTGACAGGGACCATGAACACTGAAGCTTTCTTT
TRBV6-5,TRBD1,TRBJ1-2,NA,CASSYLQGTGGYTF,TGTGCCAGCAGTTACCTACAGGGGACGGGGGGCTACACCTTC
TRBV11-1,NA,TRBJ1-1,many,CASSKDLGDTEAFF,TGTGCCAGCAGCAAGGACCTAGGGGACACTGAAGCTTTCTTT